This entry concerns a single T cell receptor (beta chain). Its antigen is still unknown. Libraries were prepared by immunoSEQ multiplex PCR; TCRdb keeps only in-frame clonotypes and omits some of them. The sample has hundreds of thousands of clones, 67% seen once. These data are taken from a study of cytotoxic CD8 clonotypes in ibrutinib-treated CLL. General study findings and limits: Sustained-remission patients were sampled at one set of times and progressing patients at different ones.

With cryopreserved PBMCs as the source, around 2 micrograms of genomic DNA went to TCR beta libraries. CDR1 and CDR2 (germline): SGHAT, FQNNGV. CDR3 length equals 13 residues. V was clipped by 5 bases and J by 2 bases, with 10 bases between them. Sequenced here: PBMCs, sampled after 36 months of ibrutinib treatment. This clonotype was obtained from a human donor with chronic lymphocytic leukemia. V usage is TRBV11-2 and J usage is TRBJ2-7, with TRBD2 as a possible D gene (7 bases). Here the CDR3 reads CASSLGGPYEQYF. For the CDR3, the DNA is TGTGCCAGCAGCCTCGGGGGGCCCTACGAGCAGTACTTC.